Following are 8 T cell receptor beta chains from one sample sequenced in a study of siplizumab effects on memory and regulatory T cells. Assay used: immunoSEQ multiplex PCR; TCRdb lists only in-frame clones, some missing. The table records about 69,000 clones, 80% to 90% of them present only once. Material for sequencing was Tregs sorted from blood. The receptors were gathered from a human donor in good health.

This clone came up once. This chain links TRBV5-1 with TRBJ2-2; 7 nucleotides align to TRBD1. Germline V CDR1 and CDR2: SGHRS, YFSETQ. The CDR3 is made up of 13 amino acids. The V segment lost 10 bases and the J segment 4 bases; nucleotides outside the gene matches: 7. The CDR3 coding sequence is TGCGCCGGTGGACAGGCCGCCACCGGGGAGCTGTTTTTT. Residues: CAGGQAATGELFF.

V is TRBV27 and J is TRBJ2-7; 9 bases agree with TRBD2. The V gene's germline CDR1 is MNHEY and CDR2 SMNVEV (reference sequence). Trimming cost V 5 bases and J 2 bases; bases outside gene matches: 7. The CDR3 has 15 residues. CDR3 nucleotides: TGTGCCAGCAGTCTCTCTAGCGGGGTAACCTACGAGCAGTACTTC. It is translated as CASSLSSGVTYEQYF.

V gene TRBV7-2 combines with J gene TRBJ2-1; no clear D. The CDR3 sequence is 14 residues long. The germline gives CDR1 SGHTA, CDR2 FQGNSA. Trimming left V 5 bases short and J 0 bases short, with 8 bases between. The DNA for the CDR3 is TGTGCCAGCAGCGGCGGATCCTCCTACAATGAGCAGTTCTTC. It specifies CASSGGSSYNEQFF.

The chain is built from TRBV19 and TRBJ2-2; 7 bases agree with TRBD1. Germline CDR1 reads LNHDA; CDR2 reads SQIVND (reference sequence). With 6 bases clipped from V and 4 bases from J, the junction kept 8 bases outside the gene matches. The CDR3 is 15 amino acids. The CDR3 bases are TGTGCCAGTAGAACAGGGGTGATGAGCACCGGGGAGCTGTTTTTT. Translating gives CASRTGVMSTGELFF.

The chain employs TRBV10-3 and TRBJ1-1; D gene unclear. CDR1 and CDR2 (germline): ENHRY, SYGVKD. V was cut by 0 bases and J by 7 bases, with 21 bases left in between. There are 17 residues in the CDR3. The CDR3 sequence is CAISESEGFSRVSEAFF. The CDR3 region has the DNA TGTGCCATCAGTGAGTCAGAAGGGTTTTCTAGGGTCAGTGAAGCTTTCTTT.

This clone showed up just once. V and J are TRBV7-8 and TRBJ1-1; D uncertain. The CDR3 covers 11 residues. V dropped 10 bases and J dropped 3 bases, with 9 bases sitting between them. Per germline, CDR1 SGHVS and CDR2 FQNEAQ. This CDR3 is CATRTYTEAFF. The CDR3 DNA sequence: TGTGCCACCCGGACGTACACTGAAGCTTTCTTT.

This chain links TRBV5-1 with TRBJ2-3, with D unclear. The germline V gene has CDR1 SGHRS and CDR2 YFSETQ. Trimming took 0 bases from V and 4 from J, leaving 12 bases between them. The CDR3 consists of 15 residues. CDR3 loop: CASSLERVNADTQYF. The CDR3 nucleotides read TGCGCCAGCAGCTTGGAAAGGGTAAACGCAGATACGCAGTATTTT. Complete variable domain (other parts from reference TRBV5-1 and TRBJ2-3): KAGVTQTPRYLIKTRGQQVTLSCSPISGHRSVSWYQQTPGQGLQFLFEYFSETQRNKGNFPGRFSGRQFSNSRSEMNVSTLELGDSALYLCASSLERVNADTQYFGPGTRLTVL.

The V gene is TRBV28, the J gene TRBJ2-4, with a possible D match to TRBD2 (6 bases). Germline V CDR1 and CDR2: MDHEN, SYDVKM. V was trimmed by 2 bases and J by 3 bases, leaving 8 bases between them. The CDR3 has 14 amino acids. CDR3 in amino acids: CASSLGGSKNIQYF. CDR3 coding DNA: TGTGCCAGCAGTTTAGGAGGGAGCAAAAACATTCAGTACTTC.